This TCR beta chain was sequenced during a study of lymphopenia after photon versus proton radiotherapy. Study findings and constraints: Authors raise, but do not show, better survival with proton therapy. Photon-treated patients lost naive T cells and TCR diversity; proton-treated stayed stable. Post-nadir diversity loss with photons came from oligoclonal expansion, particularly CD8+ Temra cells. In patients who died, overall survival fell as post-nadir TCR diversity dropped more.

This clone was observed a handful of times. The antigen remains unidentified. Repertoires were generated with immunoSEQ multiplex PCR, while TCRdb's copy carries only in-frame clones and drops some. The sample contains tens of thousands of clones, approximately 82% of which appear only once. Here the sequenced sample was peripheral blood, taken from a patient treated with photon-based radiotherapy. This receptor was taken from a man over 45 with gastric cancer.

Here the CDR3 DNA reads TGCGCCAGCAGCTTGGGTTCGAGGGGAGCAGCCTACGAGCAGTACTTC. Its protein product is CASSLGSRGAAYEQYF. This chain joins TRBV5-1 and TRBJ2-7; D might be TRBD1 or TRBD2, each matching 5 bases. Trimming removed 0 bases from V and 2 bases from J, with 15 bases in between. In germline, CDR1 is SGHRS, CDR2 YFSETQ. The CDR3 sequence is 16 residues long.